This T cell receptor beta chain was observed in a study of blood T cell repertoires in COVID-19. As for the study in general: Material from acute and convalescent COVID-19 was sourced from the United States, Italy and Spain. T cells, B-cell-depleted T cells, or PBMCs provided the cDNA or gDNA that served as material.

Per the study methods: Reference gene primer amplification yielded estimated nucleated cell counts. Clones were sequenced by immunoSEQ multiplex PCR, and TCRdb holds only the in-frame ones, with some missing. The DNA was the basis for D and trimming; V, J and clone size are from that table. This sample has around 160,000 clones, with approximately 80% found just once. Sequenced input: peripheral blood. This TCR derives from an elderly woman with acute or convalescent COVID-19.

CDR3 sequence reads: CASSLGESGANVLTF. In DNA, the CDR3 is TGCGCCAGCAGCTTAGGGGAATCTGGGGCCAACGTCCTGACTTTC. V gene TRBV5-1 combines with J gene TRBJ2-6; D possibly corresponds to TRBD1 (5 bases). Germline CDR1 is SGHRS and CDR2 is YFSETQ. This CDR3 is 15 amino acids long. The V gene lost 2 bases and the J gene lost 1 base, with 7 bases spanning the gap. Full variable domain (outside the CDR3, taken from reference TRBV5-1 and TRBJ2-6): KAGVTQTPRYLIKTRGQQVTLSCSPISGHRSVSWYQQTPGQGLQFLFEYFSETQRNKGNFPGRFSGRQFSNSRSEMNVSTLELGDSALYLCASSLGESGANVLTFGAGSRLTVL.